The 12 T cell receptor beta chains in this list originate from one sample, sequenced in a study of T cell responses to AZD1222 COVID-19 vaccine. Only in-frame clones appear in the TCRdb table, and some are missing; sequencing was by immunoSEQ multiplex PCR. The sample lists 180,000 or so clones, 88% occurring once. Sample: peripheral blood, taken 28 days after the second AZD1222 dose. The receptors come from an adult who received the AZD1222 COVID-19 vaccine.

The gene calls are TRBV7-2 and TRBJ2-5, with TRBD2 matching over 10 bases. This CDR3 has 16 amino acids. J gave up 5 bases and V 4 bases, and 10 bases lay outside the gene matches. The germline V gene has CDR1 SGHTA and CDR2 FQGNSA. The CDR3 nucleotides are TGTGCCAGCAGCTGGACTAGCGGTAAAGGCTCTGAGACCCAGTACTTC. This encodes CASSWTSGKGSETQYF.

The genes are TRBV7-9 and TRBJ1-2; unclear D gene. The CDR3 covers 12 residues. Germline assignment: CDR1 SEHNR and CDR2 FQNEAQ (reference sequence). The V end was cut by 4 bases, the J end by 4 bases, with 7 bases between. The CDR3 coding sequence is TGTGCCAGCAGCTCGGGAGGCTATGGCTACACCTTC. Amino acids: CASSSGGYGYTF.

V usage is TRBV6-5 and J usage is TRBJ1-3; TRBD1 is a possible D gene (6 bases). V shed 0 bases and J shed 0 bases, with 9 bases lying between them. Germline V gene lookup returns CDR1 MNHEY and CDR2 SVGAGI. The CDR3 sequence is 16 residues long. CDR3 coding DNA: TGTGCCAGCAGTTACTCGGACAGCCCCTCTGGAAACACCATATATTTT. Protein sequence: CASSYSDSPSGNTIYF.

This clone was detected once. The DNA for the CDR3 is TGTGCCAGCAGCCCCCGGTCGCCCGGCGGCATGAACACTGAAGCTTTCTTT. Residues: CASSPRSPGGMNTEAFF. This chain connects TRBV5-5 to TRBJ1-1, with unresolved D. CDR3 length equals 17 residues. V was clipped by 4 bases and J by 0 bases, with 19 bases between them. The germline V gene encodes CDR1 SGHKS and CDR2 YYEKEE (reference sequence).

The V and J genes are TRBV19 and TRBJ2-7; TRBD2 aligns across 11 bases. CDR1 and CDR2 from the germline V gene are LNHDA and SQIVND (reference sequence). This CDR3 region has 12 residues. CDR3 residues: CGTTSGIGEQYF. The CDR3 DNA is TGTGGTACGACTAGCGGGATCGGCGAGCAGTACTTC.

CDR3 loop: CASSLMGQEVYGYTF. The CDR3 nucleotides are TGTGCCAGCAGCTTGATGGGACAGGAGGTCTATGGCTACACCTTC. The chain joins TRBV5-4 to TRBJ1-2, with TRBD1 matching 8 bases. CDR3 length: 15 amino acids. Losses at the gene ends were 1 base for V and 4 bases for J; bases not matched to a gene: 6. Germline lookup yields CDR1 SGHNT and CDR2 YYREEE (reference sequence).

The chain combines TRBV28 with TRBJ1-1; maybe TRBD1 (5 bases). This CDR3 comprises 15 residues. With 3 bases removed from V and 11 bases from J, the gap between germline ends came to 22 bases. Germline V gives CDR1 MDHEN, CDR2 SYDVKM. The CDR3 DNA sequence: TGTGCCAGCAGTTTCGGGGGAGCTTCAGGTTTGAGGGCTTTCTTT. Its protein is CASSFGGASGLRAFF.

The gene calls are TRBV28 and TRBJ2-7; TRBD2 aligns across 8 bases. The CDR3 extends over 14 amino acids. The trim removed 7 bases at V and 1 base at J, leaving 6 bases unmatched. CDR1 is MDHEN and CDR2 is SYDVKM in the germline V gene. CDR3 sequence (DNA): TGTGCCAGCAACCCCCCGGGAGGGTCCTACGAGCAGTACTTC. Its protein is CASNPPGGSYEQYF.

This clone was recorded a few times. The chain uses TRBV4-2 and TRBJ2-1; maybe TRBD2 (5 bases). V was trimmed by 0 bases and J by 2 bases, leaving 11 bases between them. This CDR3 contains 16 residues. Germline CDR1 reads LGHNA; CDR2 reads YNFKEQ. The CDR3 here is CASSQELAEAYNEQFF. The CDR3 region has the DNA TGTGCCAGCAGCCAAGAGCTGGCGGAGGCCTACAATGAGCAGTTCTTC.

The chain is built from TRBV30 and TRBJ2-5; D is perhaps TRBD2 (5 bases). This CDR3 has 14 residues. The ends were cut back, 4 bases at V and 5 bases at J, with 17 bases in the middle. Germline V lookup: CDR1 GTSNPN, CDR2 SVGIG (reference sequence). The DNA for the CDR3 is TGTGCCTGGACCGTCGGAGGCGTTTGGGAGACCCAGTACTTC. Its translation is CAWTVGGVWETQYF.

The rearrangement links TRBV18 to TRBJ1-2, with 7 bases identical to TRBD1. Germline loops: CDR1 KGHSH, CDR2 LQKENI. The CDR3 is 14 amino acids. V trimming: 4 bases; J trimming: 2 bases; junction bases outside the gene matches: 4. CDR3 loop: CASSLETGNYGYTF. The CDR3 DNA is TGTGCCAGCTCACTGGAGACAGGGAACTATGGCTACACCTTC.

V usage is TRBV7-2 and J usage is TRBJ2-3; 12 nucleotides line up with TRBD2. V gave up 6 bases and J gave up 4 bases; unmatched junction bases: 5. This CDR3 comprises 15 residues. Germline CDR1 and CDR2: SGHTA and FQGNSA. As DNA, the CDR3 is TGTGCCAGCAGTCCGACTAGCGGGAGACCAGATACGCAGTATTTT. Translation gives CASSPTSGRPDTQYF. Drawing the rest from reference TRBV7-2 and TRBJ2-3, the complete variable domain is GAGVSQSPSNKVTEKGKDVELRCDPISGHTALYWYRQSLGQGLEFLIYFQGNSAPDKSGLPSDRFSAERTGGSVSTLTIQRTQQEDSAVYLCASSPTSGRPDTQYFGPGTRLTVL.